The next 19 T cell receptor beta chains were all read from a single sample in a study of cytotoxic CD8 clonotypes in ibrutinib-treated CLL. The assay was immunoSEQ multiplex PCR, and TCRdb's table has in-frame clones only and misses some. Counted here are hundreds of thousands of clones, over 55% occurring once; the ten biggest clones make up under 8%. Specimen: PBMCs, collected after 36 months of ibrutinib treatment. These receptors were obtained from a human donor with chronic lymphocytic leukemia.

The chain employs TRBV4-1 and TRBJ1-3; 9 bases are a match to TRBD1. Germline CDR1 and CDR2: MGHRA and YSYEKL. V dropped 1 base and J dropped 0; count of bases not matched to a gene: 7. This CDR3 spans 18 amino acids. The CDR3 sequence: CASSQVGQGSSSGNTIYF. The CDR3 bases are TGCGCCAGCAGCCAAGTGGGACAGGGCTCAAGCTCTGGAAACACCATATATTTT.

This sequence joins TRBV4-1 and TRBJ2-3; D is unresolved. Per germline, CDR1 MGHRA and CDR2 YSYEKL. CDR3 length: 15 amino acids. Trimming took off 1 base at V and 4 bases at J, with 12 bases between the two ends. The CDR3 DNA reads as TGCGCCAGCAGCCAAGCCCACCTCGGCCCAGATACGCAGTATTTT. This gives the protein CASSQAHLGPDTQYF.

The chain recombines TRBV28 with TRBJ1-5; the D is unclear. The germline gives CDR1 MDHEN, CDR2 SYDVKM. The CDR3 length is 18 residues. V lost 3 bases to trimming and J lost 0 bases, with 18 bases between them. This CDR3 reads CASSLIGLQGYSNQPQHF. DNA of the CDR3: TGTGCCAGCAGTTTGATCGGTCTTCAAGGGTATAGCAATCAGCCCCAGCATTTT. The entire variable domain, with the rest obtained from reference TRBV28 and TRBJ1-5, is as follows: DVKVTQSSRYLVKRTGEKVFLECVQDMDHENMFWYRQDPGLGLRLIYFSYDVKMKEKGDIPEGYSVSREKKERFSLILESASTNQTSMYLCASSLIGLQGYSNQPQHFGDGTRLSIL.

The rearrangement joins TRBV5-1 to TRBJ2-7; 7 bases align to TRBD1. Per the germline V gene, CDR1 is SGHRS and CDR2 is YFSETQ. The CDR3 sequence is 14 residues long. Trimming cost V 4 bases and J 2 bases; bases outside gene matches: 6. The CDR3 here is CASSKTGTAYEQYF. DNA of the CDR3: TGCGCCAGCAGCAAGACCGGGACAGCCTACGAGCAGTACTTC.

The gene calls are TRBV11-2 and TRBJ1-1; D gene unclear. The ends were cut back, 5 bases at V and 1 base at J, with 8 bases in the middle. CDR3 length equals 13 residues. The germline V gene has CDR1 SGHAT and CDR2 FQNNGV. CDR3 DNA sequence: TGTGCCAGCAGCCTCGTGGGGAACACTGAAGCTTTCTTT. It translates to CASSLVGNTEAFF.

This chain joins TRBV2 and TRBJ2-3; D is perhaps TRBD2 (6 bases). V was pared by 6 bases and J by 8 bases, with 21 bases between. This CDR3 is 15 amino acids long. Per germline, CDR1 SNHLY and CDR2 FYNNEI. The CDR3 protein is CASRGTPLGTGTQYF. The CDR3 DNA follows: TGTGCCAGCAGGGGGACTCCCCTGGGCACGGGTACGCAGTATTTT.

This clone was recorded only once. The V gene is TRBV9, the J gene TRBJ2-1; 9 bases match TRBD1. Looked up from germline, CDR1 is SGDLS and CDR2 is YYNGEE. The CDR3 has 14 residues. After removal of 0 bases from V and 10 bases from J, the junction contained 5 bases not matched to a gene. The CDR3 spells CASSVGGQGREQFF. For the CDR3, the DNA is TGTGCCAGCAGCGTAGGGGGACAGGGCAGGGAGCAGTTCTTC.

In DNA, the CDR3 is TGTGCCAGCAGCGTGACTAGCGGGTATACGGACATTCAGTACTTC. Its protein is CASSVTSGYTDIQYF. The V gene is TRBV9, the J gene TRBJ2-4, with 10 bases that match TRBD2. This CDR3 is 15 amino acids long. The junction had 7 bases not matched to a gene; V was cut back by 2 bases and J by 8 bases. Germline V lookup: CDR1 SGDLS, CDR2 YYNGEE.

V and J are TRBV28 and TRBJ1-4, with D uncertain. The CDR3 runs 16 residues. CDR1 MDHEN and CDR2 SYDVKM come from the germline V gene. V lost 2 bases and J 0 bases, leaving 10 bases between the germline ends. The CDR3 sequence is CASSLTPAATNEKLFF. CDR3 nucleotides: TGTGCCAGCAGTTTAACCCCAGCTGCAACTAATGAAAAACTGTTTTTT.

This sequence joins TRBV21-1 and TRBJ2-5; the DNA was not used to check the table's D call, TRBD2. TRBV21-1 is recorded as a pseudogene. The CDR3 loop spans 10 amino acids. CDR3 in amino acids: CASTVETQYF. For the CDR3, the DNA is TGTGCCAGCACCGTCGAGACCCAGTACTTC.

The rearrangement links TRBV11-3 to TRBJ2-5; TRBD1 might be the D (6 bases). The CDR3 runs 15 residues. V was cut by 0 bases and J by 2 bases, with 10 bases left in between. Germline CDR1 and CDR2: SGHNT and YENEEA. In DNA, the CDR3 is TGTGCCAGCAGCTTAGAATACAGGGATCAAGAGACCCAGTACTTC. Its protein product is CASSLEYRDQETQYF.

The chain joins TRBV29-1 to TRBJ2-1; no definite D call. CDR1 is SQVTM, CDR2 ANQGSEA, per germline. The CDR3 length is 12 residues. The V gene lost 7 bases and the J gene lost 7 bases, with 14 bases spanning the gap. CDR3 bases: TGCAGCGCCGACTTTGGTTGGAATGAGCAGTTCTTC. Protein product: CSADFGWNEQFF.

The chain couples TRBV5-1 to TRBJ2-5; 7 bases map to TRBD2. V was clipped by 2 bases and J by 5 bases; unmatched bases: 3. CDR1 SGHRS and CDR2 YFSETQ come from the germline V gene. This CDR3 spans 13 amino acids. CDR3 sequence (DNA): TGCGCCAGCAGCTTCTTCGGGGGGGAGACCCAGTACTTC. Residues: CASSFFGGETQYF.

As concerns this clone: The same CDR3 is also encoded by other DNA sequences in this sample. The genes are TRBV15 and TRBJ1-1; D is perhaps TRBD1 (6 bases). V dropped 3 bases and J dropped 3 bases, with 8 bases sitting between them. This CDR3 is built from 13 residues. The germline V gene has CDR1 LNHNV and CDR2 YYDKDF (reference sequence). DNA of the CDR3: TGTGCCACCAGCAGGGACAGCTACACTGAAGCTTTCTTT. It translates to CATSRDSYTEAFF.

The chain carries TRBV2 and TRBJ2-3, with 9 bases matching TRBD2. The ends lost 8 bases at V and 4 bases at J; junction bases unmatched: 7. The CDR3 runs 14 residues. Germline V gene lookup returns CDR1 SNHLY and CDR2 FYNNEI. The CDR3 region has the DNA TGTGCCAGCTGTCCGCGGGGGGGCCCAGATACGCAGTATTTT. It encodes CASCPRGGPDTQYF.

This clone was counted between two and nine times. This chain uses TRBV10-2 with TRBJ2-2; 11 nucleotides align to TRBD2. The CDR3 loop spans 15 amino acids. Germline V lookup: CDR1 WSHSY, CDR2 SAAADI. Trimming cost V 8 bases and J 3 bases; bases outside gene matches: 5. CDR3 sequence reads: CASETGLADTGELFF. CDR3 nucleotide sequence: TGCGCCAGCGAAACGGGACTAGCGGACACCGGGGAGCTGTTTTTT.

The chain links TRBV4-1 to TRBJ2-3; 8 bases align to TRBD1. This CDR3 has 18 residues. V dropped 2 bases and J dropped 2; count of bases not matched to a gene: 12. The germline gives CDR1 MGHRA, CDR2 YSYEKL. The CDR3 DNA follows: TGCGCCAGCAGCCAAACTCTCCTCAGGACAGGGACCACAGATACGCAGTATTTT. This translates into CASSQTLLRTGTTDTQYF.

The chain links TRBV10-3 to TRBJ2-7; D is perhaps TRBD1 (6 bases). The CDR3 has 13 residues. Trimming left V 3 bases short and J 3 bases short, with 9 bases between. Germline-derived CDR1 and CDR2 are ENHRY and SYGVKD. The DNA of the CDR3 is TGTGCCATCAGTGATGACAGGTACTACGAGCAGTACTTC. This translates into CAISDDRYYEQYF.

The CDR3 protein is CASRLGTGGTEAFF. Here the CDR3 DNA reads TGTGCCAGCAGACTTGGGACAGGGGGCACTGAAGCTTTCTTT. The chain recombines TRBV7-6 with TRBJ1-1, with 11 bases matching TRBD1. The V gene's germline CDR1 is SGHVS and CDR2 FNYEAQ. The CDR3 runs 14 residues. V dropped 6 bases and J dropped 4; count of bases not matched to a gene: 4. Supplemented by reference TRBV7-6 and TRBJ1-1, the full variable domain reads GAGVSQSPRYKVTKRGQDVALRCDPISGHVSLYWYRQALGQGPEFLTYFNYEAQQDKSGLPNDRFSAERPEGSISTLTIQRTEQRDSAMYRCASRLGTGGTEAFFGQGTRLTVV.